This entry is about one TCR beta chain. Its antigen is unidentified. The CDR3 has 15 residues. Germline CDR1 reads SGHTA; CDR2 reads FQGNSA. The V segment lost 6 bases and the J segment 5 bases; nucleotides outside the gene matches: 9. After constant-region reverse-primer amplification, full-length variable regions underwent semi-nested PCR with Nested Universal Primer A. TCRdb reanalysed the 5' RACE reads using MiXCR and keeps one entry per CDR3 protein. The sample holds 50,000 to 65,000 distinct CDR3 sequences, roughly 28% seen once. The study's findings and limits: Greatest tumor Treg TCR overlap was with tumor naive CD4+ cells. Tumor memory CD4+ T cell TCR gene usage clustered with blood and lymph node memory CD4+ cells and lymph node naive CD4+ cells.

Sequenced input: tumor-infiltrating memory CD4+ T cells sorted from the breast tumor. Subset described: memory CD4+ T cells, CD4+CD45RO+CD25-. This clonotype was sampled from a female donor with breast cancer. The V gene is TRBV7-2, the J gene TRBJ2-3; 9 nucleotides align to TRBD2. Here the CDR3 DNA reads TGTGCCAGCAGGCCAGCGGGAGGACAGAGAGATACGCAGTATTTT. It specifies CASRPAGGQRDTQYF.